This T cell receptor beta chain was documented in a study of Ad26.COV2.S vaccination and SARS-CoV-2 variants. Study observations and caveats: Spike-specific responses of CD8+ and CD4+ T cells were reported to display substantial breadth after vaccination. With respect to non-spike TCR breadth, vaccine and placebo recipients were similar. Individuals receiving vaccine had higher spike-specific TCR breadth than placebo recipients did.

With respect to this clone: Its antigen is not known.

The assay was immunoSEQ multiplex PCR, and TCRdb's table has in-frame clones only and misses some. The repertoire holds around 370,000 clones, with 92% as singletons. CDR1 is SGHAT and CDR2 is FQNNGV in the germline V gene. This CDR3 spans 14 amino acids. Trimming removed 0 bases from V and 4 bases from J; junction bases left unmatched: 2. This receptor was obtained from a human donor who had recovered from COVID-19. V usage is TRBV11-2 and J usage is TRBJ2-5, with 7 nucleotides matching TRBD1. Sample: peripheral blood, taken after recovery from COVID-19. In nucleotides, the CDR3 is TGTGCCAGCAGCTTAGAGAGGACAGGAGAGACCCAGTACTTC. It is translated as CASSLERTGETQYF.